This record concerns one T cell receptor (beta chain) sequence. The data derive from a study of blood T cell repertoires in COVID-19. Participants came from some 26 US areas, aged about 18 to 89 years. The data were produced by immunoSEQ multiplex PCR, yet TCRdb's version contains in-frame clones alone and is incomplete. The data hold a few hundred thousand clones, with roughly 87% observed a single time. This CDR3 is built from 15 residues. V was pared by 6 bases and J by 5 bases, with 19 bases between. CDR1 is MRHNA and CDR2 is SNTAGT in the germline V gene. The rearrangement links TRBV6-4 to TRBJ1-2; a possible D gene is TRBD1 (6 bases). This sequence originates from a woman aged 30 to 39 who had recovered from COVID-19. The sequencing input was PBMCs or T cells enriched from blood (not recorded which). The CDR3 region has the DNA TGTGCCAGCAGCCCGTCGGCTCAGGGGCATTATGGCTACACCTTC. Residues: CASSPSAQGHYGYTF.